This TCR beta chain appears in the sequencing data of a study of blood T cell repertoires in COVID-19. Only in-frame clones appear in the TCRdb table, and some are missing; sequencing was by immunoSEQ multiplex PCR. This sample has under 250,000 clones, with over 80% found just once. The germline gives CDR1 SGHRS, CDR2 YFSETQ. The V end was cut by 5 bases, the J end by 1 base, with 5 bases between. The CDR3 runs to 12 residues. A remark on this clone: Other DNA sequences in the sample encode the same CDR3.

V usage is TRBV5-1 and J usage is TRBJ2-3; D is ambiguous. The origin of this receptor is a human donor in a cohort sampled during active COVID-19. The sample consisted of peripheral blood. The CDR3 is CASSSGTDTQYF. The CDR3 DNA is TGCGCCAGCAGTTCCGGCACAGATACGCAGTATTTT. Full variable domain (outside the CDR3, taken from reference TRBV5-1 and TRBJ2-3): KAGVTQTPRYLIKTRGQQVTLSCSPISGHRSVSWYQQTPGQGLQFLFEYFSETQRNKGNFPGRFSGRQFSNSRSEMNVSTLELGDSALYLCASSSGTDTQYFGPGTRLTVL.